The rows below give T cell receptor beta chains drawn from one sample of a study of blood T cell repertoires in COVID-19. Assay used: immunoSEQ multiplex PCR; TCRdb lists only in-frame clones, some missing. The sample shows roughly 80,000 clones, 70% to 90% of them seen only once. The sequenced sample consisted of peripheral blood. Source of these receptors: a woman aged 80 or over with active or convalescent COVID-19. CDR3s include the opening cysteine and the closing phenylalanine or tryptophan. Each record gives: J gene, D gene, V gene, clone size, CDR3 protein, CDR3 DNA. A D gene is named only where the DNA matches it firmly. Size tells how often a clone was seen (once, few, many) or the class of an expanded clone, and some rows leave it out.

TRBJ2-3 TRBD1 TRBV27 - CASSYSPPGQGAGADTQYF TGTGCCAGCAGTTATAGCCCCCCGGGACAGGGGGCGGGTGCAGATACGCAGTATTTT
TRBJ2-7 TRBD1 TRBV6-1 - CASSDRDRAFYEQYF TGTGCCAGCAGTGACCGGGACAGGGCCTTTTACGAGCAGTACTTC
TRBJ1-6 - TRBV4-3 once CASSQDIGFSPLHF TGCGCCAGCAGCCAAGATATCGGGTTTTCACCCCTCCACTTT
TRBJ2-7 TRBD2 TRBV5-1 - CASSFEPTSGSQYF TGCGCCAGCAGCTTCGAGCCGACTAGCGGGTCACAGTACTTC
TRBJ2-3 TRBD2 TRBV4-3 - CASSQDLGGTNTDTQYF TGCGCCAGCAGCCAAGATCTTGGTGGGACTAACACGGATACGCAGTATTTT
TRBJ2-1 TRBD2 TRBV23-1 few CASSLLAGKAGNEQFF TGCGCCAGCAGCCTCCTAGCGGGAAAAGCGGGGAATGAGCAGTTCTTC
TRBJ2-5 - TRBV28 - CASSFHQRKYQETQYF TGTGCCAGCAGTTTCCACCAGCGGAAGTACCAAGAGACCCAGTACTTC
TRBJ2-3 TRBD2 TRBV6-2/TRBV6-3 - CASSGEGITDTQYF TGTGCCAGCAGTGGGGAGGGGATTACAGATACGCAGTATTTT
TRBJ1-1 - TRBV3-1/TRBV3-2 - CASSQPKHTEAFF TGTGCCAGCAGCCAACCGAAGCACACTGAAGCTTTCTTT
TRBJ1-4 TRBD1 TRBV27 - CASATDRGHEKLFF TGTGCCAGCGCAACCGACAGGGGGCACGAAAAACTGTTTTTT
TRBJ1-5 - TRBV19 - CASSTPSQSGNQPQHF TGTGCCAGTAGTACCCCGAGCCAATCGGGCAATCAGCCCCAGCATTTT
TRBJ2-3 - TRBV7-8 - CASSSQGISYTDTQYF TGTGCCAGCAGCTCTCAGGGGATATCATACACAGATACGCAGTATTTT
TRBJ2-5 TRBD2 TRBV19 - CARDGTSGTSETQYF TGTGCCAGAGACGGGACTAGCGGGACGTCAGAGACCCAGTACTTC
TRBJ2-1 TRBD2 TRBV28 - CASSLNSGRYNEQFF TGTGCCAGCAGCCTGAATAGCGGGAGGTACAATGAGCAGTTCTTC
TRBJ1-1 TRBD1 TRBV6-2/TRBV6-3 - CASSYAGETGGTEAFF TGTGCCAGCAGTTACGCGGGGGAGACAGGGGGAACTGAAGCTTTCTTT
TRBJ2-7 TRBD2 TRBV5-1 - CASSLELAENPYEQYF TGCGCCAGCAGCTTGGAACTAGCGGAGAATCCCTACGAGCAGTACTTC
TRBJ1-5 - TRBV3-1/TRBV3-2 - CASSQDLRGQPQHF TGTGCCAGCAGCCAAGATCTTAGGGGTCAGCCCCAGCATTTT
TRBJ2-2 TRBD1 TRBV7-2 - CASRIRGLYTGELFF TGTGCCAGCAGGATCAGGGGGCTGTACACCGGGGAGCTGTTTTTT
TRBJ2-7 - TRBV6-1 - CASSEARQFYEQYF TGTGCCAGCAGTGAAGCAAGACAGTTCTACGAGCAGTACTTC
TRBJ2-2 TRBD1 TRBV24-1 - CATSDWDRGQAGELFF TGTGCCACCAGTGATTGGGACAGGGGGCAAGCCGGGGAGCTGTTTTTT
TRBJ2-6 TRBD1 TRBV7-3 once CASSARDRGKTGANVLTF TGTGCCAGCAGCGCCCGGGACAGGGGAAAGACTGGGGCCAACGTCCTGACTTTC
TRBJ1-1 - TRBV29-1 - CSVVPQNTEAFF TGCAGCGTTGTCCCCCAGAACACTGAAGCTTTCTTT
TRBJ2-7 - TRBV29-1 few CSWGDGASYEQYF TGCAGCTGGGGGGACGGCGCATCCTACGAGCAGTACTTC
TRBJ1-2 - TRBV5-6 - CASSPGLREYGYTF TGTGCCAGCAGCCCCGGGCTGAGGGAGTATGGCTACACCTTC
TRBJ1-4 TRBD1 TRBV7-9 - CASSLGRGRDEKLFF TGTGCCAGCAGCTTAGGCAGGGGGCGGGACGAAAAACTGTTTTTT
TRBJ1-2 - TRBV28 - CASREQGKDGYTF TGTGCCAGCAGGGAACAGGGAAAGGATGGCTACACCTTC
TRBJ2-2 TRBD2 TRBV9 - CASSSPWREGNTGELFF TGTGCCAGCAGCTCCCCGTGGCGGGAGGGGAACACCGGGGAGCTGTTTTTT
TRBJ1-6 - TRBV20-1 - CSASRSRGSSPLHF TGCAGTGCTAGTCGGTCCAGGGGAAGCTCACCCCTCCACTTT
TRBJ1-2 - TRBV28 - CASTNGHRLGGYTF TGTGCCAGCACAAACGGACATCGGTTGGGTGGCTACACCTTC
TRBJ2-3 - TRBV4-1 - CASSPTRVWTGTDTQYF TGCGCCAGCAGCCCCACAAGGGTTTGGACAGGCACAGATACGCAGTATTTT
TRBJ1-2 - TRBV11-2 - CASSLSWGTRGYGYTF TGTGCCAGCAGCTTAAGCTGGGGCACACGAGGCTATGGCTACACCTTC
TRBJ2-2 - TRBV18 - CASSPERTGELFF TGTGCCAGCTCACCTGAGCGGACCGGGGAGCTGTTTTTT
TRBJ2-1 TRBD2 TRBV15 - CATSGGPGLAGDRNEQFF TGTGCCACCAGCGGCGGACCGGGACTAGCGGGAGATCGCAATGAGCAGTTCTTC
TRBJ2-1 - TRBV23-1 - CASSQSPGQGSYNEQFF TGCGCCAGCAGTCAATCCCCGGGCCAGGGGTCCTACAATGAGCAGTTCTTC
TRBJ2-7 - TRBV5-1 - CASSRGASYEQYF TGCGCCAGCAGCCGGGGGGCATCCTACGAGCAGTACTTC
TRBJ1-2 - TRBV6-5 - CASSYSEISPSGYTF TGTGCCAGCAGTTACTCGGAGATTTCACCTTCTGGCTACACCTTC
TRBJ1-5 - TRBV30 - CAWRGPGRDQPQHF TGTGCCTGGAGGGGCCCAGGGAGGGATCAGCCCCAGCATTTT
TRBJ2-7 TRBD2 TRBV28 - CASSLLAGTYEQYF TGTGCCAGCAGTTTACTAGCGGGAACCTACGAGCAGTACTTC
TRBJ2-5 - TRBV24-1 - CATSAGRGYEETQYF TGTGCCACCAGTGCTGGGCGGGGTTACGAAGAGACCCAGTACTTC
TRBJ1-6 - TRBV28 - CASSPRTNSPLHF TGTGCCAGCAGTCCGCGGACAAATTCACCCCTCCACTTT
TRBJ1-1 TRBD1 TRBV20-1 - CSAGTGWEAFF TGCAGTGCAGGGACAGGTTGGGAAGCTTTCTTT
TRBJ2-4 TRBD1 TRBV3-1/TRBV3-2 - CASSPGTGVGIQYF TGTGCCAGCAGCCCCGGGACAGGGGTAGGGATTCAGTACTTC
TRBJ2-2 - TRBV5-1 - CASSPQGPVTGELFF TGCGCCAGCAGCCCACAGGGACCCGTCACCGGGGAGCTGTTTTTT
TRBJ2-7 - TRBV3-1/TRBV3-2 few CASSRAGESEQYF TGTGCCAGCAGCCGAGCAGGGGAAAGCGAGCAGTACTTC
TRBJ2-2 - TRBV7-9 - CASSLVRSNTGELFF TGTGCCAGCAGCTTAGTCCGGTCAAACACCGGGGAGCTGTTTTTT
TRBJ2-1 - TRBV25-1 - CASSESYEQFF TGTGCCAGCAGTGAATCGTATGAGCAGTTCTTC
TRBJ2-1 TRBD1 TRBV3-1/TRBV3-2 - CASSPLPPDREPNSYNEQFF TGTGCCAGCAGCCCGCTACCCCCGGACAGGGAGCCAAACTCCTACAATGAGCAGTTCTTC
TRBJ1-6 TRBD1 TRBV27 - CASSLRGTERLHF TGTGCCAGCAGTTTAAGAGGGACAGAGCGCCTCCACTTT
TRBJ2-4 - TRBV7-9 once CASSLGGVTAQYF TGTGCCAGCAGCTTAGGAGGAGTTACGGCTCAGTACTTC
TRBJ1-5 - TRBV25-1 - CASSGDKVNQPQHF TGTGCCAGCAGTGGGGACAAGGTCAATCAGCCCCAGCATTTT
TRBJ2-7 TRBD1 TRBV5-4 once CASSSDRVTYEQYF TGTGCCAGCAGCTCCGACAGGGTTACCTACGAGCAGTACTTC
TRBJ1-1 - TRBV19 few CASSIPLGNTEAFF TGTGCCAGTAGTATACCCCTAGGTAACACTGAAGCTTTCTTT
TRBJ2-7 TRBD1 TRBV5-1 - CASSLEAGTGATEQYF TGCGCCAGCAGCTTGGAGGCTGGGACAGGGGCCACCGAGCAGTACTTC
TRBJ2-7 - TRBV5-6 - CASRTPSSYEQYF TGTGCCAGCAGGACTCCCTCCTCCTACGAGCAGTACTTC
TRBJ1-1 - TRBV30 - CAWSVSGGTKEAFF TGTGCCTGGAGTGTAAGTGGGGGGACTAAGGAAGCTTTCTTT